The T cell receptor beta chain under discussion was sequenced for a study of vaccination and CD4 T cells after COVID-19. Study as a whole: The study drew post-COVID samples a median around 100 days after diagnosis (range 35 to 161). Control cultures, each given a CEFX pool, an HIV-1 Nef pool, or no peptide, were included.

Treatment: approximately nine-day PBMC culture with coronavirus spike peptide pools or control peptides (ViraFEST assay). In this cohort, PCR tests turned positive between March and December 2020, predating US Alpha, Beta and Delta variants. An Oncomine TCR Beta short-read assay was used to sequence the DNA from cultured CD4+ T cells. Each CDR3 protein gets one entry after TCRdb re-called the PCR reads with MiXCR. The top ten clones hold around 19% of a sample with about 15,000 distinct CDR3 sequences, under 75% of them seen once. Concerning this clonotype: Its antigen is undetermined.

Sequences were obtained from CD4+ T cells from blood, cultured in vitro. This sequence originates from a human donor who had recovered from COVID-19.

CDR3 sequence: CASSLSNRYYEQYF. The CDR3 nucleotides are TGTGCCAGCAGTTTATCTAACAGGTACTACGAGCAGTACTTC. The V call is TRBV27, the J call TRBJ2-7; the D gene is possibly TRBD1 (5 bases). Germline V gene lookup returns CDR1 MNHEY and CDR2 SMNVEV (reference sequence). Trimming removed 0 bases at V and 3 bases at J, with 9 bases between. This CDR3 has 14 residues.